Below, one T cell receptor beta chain is given with its context. It lacks a known antigen. The record has no base qualities; no much larger clone is one base away. Using the deep immunoSEQ assay, multiplex PCR amplified TCR CDR3 regions from genomic DNA. For each cell subset, the extracted genomic DNA was distributed evenly across all wells of several immunoSEQ 96-well plates, and each plate served as one replicate. For sorted subsets, each replicate PCR was loaded with about 0.2 ug genomic DNA, equivalent to 25,000 to 35,000 T cell genomes. The purified libraries were quantified using a Qubit 3.0 fluorometer, sized with a Bioanalyzer 2100, and then quantified again using the KAPA Library Quantification kit. Every immunoSEQ 96-well plate was sequenced on a separate single-read 150-cycle Illumina NextSeq 550 flow cell. The authors' analysis ran thus. Because the immunoSEQ output held only junctional sequences and lacked quality scores, the filtering could not match the filtering applied to full-length reads. To assign V/J genes and CDR3, sequences were annotated using PyIR, a Python wrapper for IgBLAST v1.9, with IMGT germline references. Any read was removed if the V/J assignment was weak (E-value above 1e-6), the CDR3 was missing, or the read contained stop codons, out-of-frame junctions, or ambiguous translated residues. V3J clonotypes were defined as sequences sharing the same inferred V gene, J gene, and CDR3 amino acid sequence. The percentage overlap between two repertoires was calculated by dividing the number of shared unique clonotypes by the size of the smaller repertoire. Three approaches were used to assess repertoire richness: RTK rarefaction, the Chao1 estimator, and Recon v2.1 estimates of unobserved clonotypes. For all TCRbeta clonotypes obtained by the gDNA method from four donors, generation probabilities were computed with OLGA. The source is immuneACCESS, and TCRdb retained only in-frame sequences with V and J called. Part of the clones is not carried over; for the studies checked, unresolved V genes explain less than half of this, and the remainder is unexplained. That table is the source of V, J and clone size, and D and trimming were worked out from the DNA. The sample table lists roughly 810,000 clones, about 97% of them with a count of one. The ten largest account for around 0.25% of the sample.

This specimen belongs to a study of shared clonotypes between healthy human individuals (dated by TCRdb to 2019 to 2021). Concerning the study at large: A couple of women and a few men aged 18 to 49 years were included in the cohort. For each donor, CD4 naive and CD4 memory were each given three plates, CD8 naive was given two plates, and CD8 memory was given one plate. To estimate repertoire size and how much clonotype sharing occurs between individuals, the study deeply sequenced the blood TCR repertoires of five or six healthy adults. Different laboratories and diverse techniques were used to prepare libraries and sequence TCR repertoires, to increase sequencing depth and limit assay-specific biases. Per donor, leukapheresis produced somewhere between about 0.85 and 9.5 billion PBMCs.

For the CD8 naive samples, CD45RO-negative cells were positively selected for CCR7, yielding a CD45RA+CCR7+ population from which TemRA cells were excluded. The donors were healthy, HIV-negative adults with no recently reported acute infections or vaccinations. All donors were Caucasian adults living in Nashville, Tennessee, USA. Blood was obtained by leukapheresis, after which PBMCs were separated by Ficoll-Histopaque density gradient centrifugation and cryopreserved in liquid nitrogen vapor phase. Analytical flow cytometry was used to check the purity and quantity of every magnetically sorted T cell population. Each sorted fraction had its genomic DNA isolated and then quantified by UV absorbance on a Nanodrop 2000c. Broad study findings and their caveats: Sampling was restricted to blood, and TCR repertoires in tissue are likely to differ from TCR repertoires in blood. Naive subsets generally had larger estimated clonotype richness than memory subsets. Even with the large sequencing depth, rarefaction of the sorted-subset datasets indicated that sequencing was incomplete. Across four donors, roughly 5% of naive CD4, roughly 3.4% of naive CD8, 2% to 2.5% of memory CD4, and around 0.4% of memory CD8 clonotypes were shared. The small number of donors limited the genetic and exposure-history diversity represented. Compared with non-shared clonotypes, the clonotypes found in all four sorted-subset donors had higher generation probabilities. Based on pairwise subsampling, the degree of clonotype sharing among donors was expected to be affected by sequencing depth.

The sample was naive CD8+ T cells sorted from blood. In the paper's terms, the cell subset or site label means: CD45RA+CCR7+. The receptor was derived from a young man in good health.

The CDR3 region: CAISESSTAQGYTF. In nucleotides, the sequence is TGTGCCATCAGTGAGTCGTCGACAGCCCAAGGCTACACCTTC. The chain uses TRBV10-3 and TRBJ1-2; a tentative D match to TRBD1 spans 5 bases. Trimming takes 0 bases from V and 8 bases from J, and the germline ends sit 13 bases apart. Sequences ENHRY (CDR1) and SYGVKD (CDR2) are obtained from the germline V gene. The CDR3 runs 14 residues from the cysteine to the phenylalanine. Of the read, only the CDR3 DNA is kept; its 42 bases are in frame from base 1.